The T cell receptor (beta chain) described here comes from a study of technical replicates of blood from four donors. The table came from immunoSEQ multiplex PCR; TCRdb's copy has only in-frame clones and leaves some out. The sample has fewer than 95,000 clones; 90% to 95% are singletons. With 8 bases clipped from V and 5 bases from J, the junction kept 7 bases outside the gene matches. The CDR3 is 13 amino acids. Germline CDR1 reads MGHDK; CDR2 reads SYGVNS. Sequenced: T cells isolated from PBMCs. The source of this sequence is a human donor in good health. The chain combines TRBV25-1 with TRBJ2-5; TRBD1 aligns across 8 bases. CDR3 amino acids: CASLQTGVETQYF. In DNA, the CDR3 is TGTGCCAGCCTACAGACAGGGGTGGAGACCCAGTACTTC.